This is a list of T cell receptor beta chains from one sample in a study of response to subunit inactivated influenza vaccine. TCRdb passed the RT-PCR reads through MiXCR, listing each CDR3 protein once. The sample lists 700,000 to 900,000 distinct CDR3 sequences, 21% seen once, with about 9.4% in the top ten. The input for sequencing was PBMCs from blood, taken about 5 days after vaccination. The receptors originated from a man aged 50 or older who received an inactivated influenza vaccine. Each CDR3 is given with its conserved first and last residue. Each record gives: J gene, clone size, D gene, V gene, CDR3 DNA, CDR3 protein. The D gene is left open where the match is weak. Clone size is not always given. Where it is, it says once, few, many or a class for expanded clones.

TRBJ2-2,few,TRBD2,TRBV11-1,TGTGCCAGCAGCTTAGCGAAGGGACTAGCGTCGAACACCGGGGAGCTGTTTTTT,CASSLAKGLASNTGELFF
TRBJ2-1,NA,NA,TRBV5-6,TGTGCCAGCAGCTTGACCACAACTACATACAATGAGCAGTTCTTC,CASSLTTTTYNEQFF
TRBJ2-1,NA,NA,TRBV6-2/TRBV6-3,TGTGCCAGCAGCACATCGATGTACCGTGAGCAGTTCTTC,CASSTSMYREQFF
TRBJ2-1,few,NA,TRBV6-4,TGTGCCAGCAGTGAGACTTTTTACAATGAGCAGTTCTTC,CASSETFYNEQFF
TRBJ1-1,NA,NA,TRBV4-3,TGCGCCAGCAGCCAAGACCTGGGGCCCATGGGCACTGAAGCTTTCTTT,CASSQDLGPMGTEAFF
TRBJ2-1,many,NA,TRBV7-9,TGTGCCAGCAGCTTAGCGCTTGGGAATGAGCAGTTCTTC,CASSLALGNEQFF
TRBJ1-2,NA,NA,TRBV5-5,TGTGCCAGCAGCTTGGTCGGGGGGCGGAACTATGGCTACACCTTC,CASSLVGGRNYGYTF
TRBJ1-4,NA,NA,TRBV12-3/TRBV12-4,TGTGCCAGCAAGGGGATGTTCTCTAATGAAAAACTGTTTTTT,CASKGMFSNEKLFF
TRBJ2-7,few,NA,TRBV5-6,TGTGCCAGCAGCAAACACAGCGCTTACGAGCAGTACTTC,CASSKHSAYEQYF
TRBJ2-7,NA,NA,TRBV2,TGTGCCAGCAGTGAAGGTAGGGTGCACGAGCAGTACTTC,CASSEGRVHEQYF
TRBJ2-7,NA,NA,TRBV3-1,TGTGCCAGCAGCCAAGCCAGGGGTTGGGGCGAGCAGTACTTC,CASSQARGWGEQYF
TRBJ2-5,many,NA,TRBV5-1,TGTGCCAGCAGTTCTAACCAAGAGACCCAGTACTTC,CASSSNQETQYF
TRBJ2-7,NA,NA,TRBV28,TGTGCCAGCAGTTTATATAGCAGGGGCTACGAGCAGTACTTC,CASSLYSRGYEQYF
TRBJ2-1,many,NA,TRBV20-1,TGCAGTGCCGCGCCACACTACAATGAGCAGTTCTTC,CSAAPHYNEQFF
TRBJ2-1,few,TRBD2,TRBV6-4,TGTGCCAGCAGTGACCGGCGGGAGAATTACAATGAGCAGTTCTTC,CASSDRRENYNEQFF
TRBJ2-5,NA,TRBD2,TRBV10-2,TGCGCCAGCAGTGAGGCTAGCGGGGGGCCGGAGACCCAGTACTTC,CASSEASGGPETQYF
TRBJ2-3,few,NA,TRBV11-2,TGTGCCAGCAGCTTAATTCAGGCTAGCACAGATACGCAGTATTTT,CASSLIQASTDTQYF
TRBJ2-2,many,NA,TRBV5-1,TGCGCCAGCAGCGGGACCATGAACACCGGGGAGCTGTTTTTT,CASSGTMNTGELFF
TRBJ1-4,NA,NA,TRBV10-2,TGCGCCAGCAGTGACGCGGTTAATGAAAAACTGTTTTTT,CASSDAVNEKLFF
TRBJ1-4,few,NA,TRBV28,TGTGCCAGCAGGGAAACCGGGGCCGGGAATGAAAAACTGTTTTTT,CASRETGAGNEKLFF
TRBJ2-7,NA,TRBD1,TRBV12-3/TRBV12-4,TGTGCCAGCAGTTTAACGGCAGGGGGCTACGAGCAGTACTTC,CASSLTAGGYEQYF
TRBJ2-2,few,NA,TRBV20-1,TGCAGTGCTAGTCCCACTACAGGGCGCACCGGGGAGCTGTTTTTT,CSASPTTGRTGELFF
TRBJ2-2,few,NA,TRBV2,TGTGCCAGCAGTGAAGCGCCGTCGAACACCGGGGAGCTGTTTTTT,CASSEAPSNTGELFF
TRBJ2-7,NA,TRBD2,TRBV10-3,TGTGCCATCAGTGTGGGGAATACCGGGACTAGCGGGAGCTACGAGCAGTACTTC,CAISVGNTGTSGSYEQYF
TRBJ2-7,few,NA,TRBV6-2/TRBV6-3,TGTGCCAGCAGGCCGCATAGCGTAAGCTCCTACGAGCAGTACTTC,CASRPHSVSSYEQYF
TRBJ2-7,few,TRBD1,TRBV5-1,TGCGCCAGCAGCGTCGACAGGGGCAACGAGCAGTACTTC,CASSVDRGNEQYF
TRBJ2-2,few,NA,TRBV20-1,TGCAGTGCTGTCCCCGGCGGCGGCTTGAACACCGGGGAGCTGTTTTTT,CSAVPGGGLNTGELFF
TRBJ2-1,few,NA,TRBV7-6,TGTGCCAGCACCCCCCAGTACGAACTCTACAATGAGCAGTTCTTC,CASTPQYELYNEQFF
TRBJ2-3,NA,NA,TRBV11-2,TGTGCCAGCAGCTTATTCCGGAACACAGATACGCAGTATTTT,CASSLFRNTDTQYF
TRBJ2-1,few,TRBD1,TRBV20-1,TGCAGTGCTACGACAGGGAGCTACAATGAGCAGTTCTTC,CSATTGSYNEQFF
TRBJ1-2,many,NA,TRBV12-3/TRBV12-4,TGTGCCAGCAGCCCTGACGGTGGCGTAAGGGGTGGCTACACCTTC,CASSPDGGVRGGYTF
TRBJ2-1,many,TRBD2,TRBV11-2,TGTGCCAGCAGGCCCGGGACTAGCGGGTCCTCCAGGAGGAATGAGCAGTTCTTC,CASRPGTSGSSRRNEQFF
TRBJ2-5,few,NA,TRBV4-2,TGTGCCAGCAGCCAAGAGCTGGGAGAGACCCAGTACTTC,CASSQELGETQYF
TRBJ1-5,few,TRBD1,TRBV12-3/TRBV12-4,TGTGCCAGCAGTCGGGACAGGGGTAGATTTCAGCCCCAGCATTTT,CASSRDRGRFQPQHF
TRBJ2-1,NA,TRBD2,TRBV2,TGTGCCAGCAAGCTAGCGGGGGGGCGTTTCAATGAGCAGTTCTTC,CASKLAGGRFNEQFF
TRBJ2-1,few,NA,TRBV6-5,TGTGCCAGCAGTTACTCGAGCGTCAATGAGCAGTTCTTC,CASSYSSVNEQFF
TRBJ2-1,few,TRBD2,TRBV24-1,TGTGCCACCAGTGATTTTAGCGGGACTAGCGGGGGGCCCGGTGAGCAGTTCTTC,CATSDFSGTSGGPGEQFF
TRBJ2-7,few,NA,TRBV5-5,TGTGCCAGCAGCCTCCTACCTAGCGTAGTATCCCCCTACGAGCAGTACTTC,CASSLLPSVVSPYEQYF
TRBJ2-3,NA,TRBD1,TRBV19,TGTGCCAGTAGTCCCACAGGGGGCCTCCGGGAGGATACGCAGTATTTT,CASSPTGGLREDTQYF
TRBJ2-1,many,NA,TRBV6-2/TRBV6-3,TGTGCCAGCATCGGTTCGGGGGGCCGTCCAAGCTCCTACAATGAGCAGTTCTTC,CASIGSGGRPSSYNEQFF
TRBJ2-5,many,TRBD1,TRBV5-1,TGCGCCAGCAGCTTGACAGGGGGTTTATTACTAGAAGAGACCCAGTACTTC,CASSLTGGLLLEETQYF
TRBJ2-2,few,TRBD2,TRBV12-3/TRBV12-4,TGTGCCAGCACTCCACCGGCGGGAGGTCTTTCGAACACCGGGGAGCTGTTTTTT,CASTPPAGGLSNTGELFF
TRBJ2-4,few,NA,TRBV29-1,TGCAGCGTTGAAGGGACGTCCAACATTCAGTACTTC,CSVEGTSNIQYF
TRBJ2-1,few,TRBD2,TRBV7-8,TGTGCCAGCAGCTACCGACTAGCGGGGGGGCCCAATGAGCAGTTCTTC,CASSYRLAGGPNEQFF
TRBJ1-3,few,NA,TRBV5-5,TGTGCCAGCAGCACCACTAACGGCTCTGGAAACACCATATATTTT,CASSTTNGSGNTIYF
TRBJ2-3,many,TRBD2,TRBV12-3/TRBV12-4,TGTGCCAGCAGTACTAGCGGGAGAAGGACAGATACGCAGTATTTT,CASSTSGRRTDTQYF
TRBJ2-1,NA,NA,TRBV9,TGTGCCAGCACGAGCAGCCCCAGCTCCTACAATGAGCAGTTCTTC,CASTSSPSSYNEQFF
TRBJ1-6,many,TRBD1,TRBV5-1,TGCGCCAGCAGCGGAGACAGGGGTGGGGGAAACTCACCCCTCCACTTT,CASSGDRGGGNSPLHF
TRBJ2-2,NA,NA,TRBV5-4,TGTGCCAGCAGCTTGGTGGGGTCCCCGAACACCGGGGAGCTGTTTTTT,CASSLVGSPNTGELFF